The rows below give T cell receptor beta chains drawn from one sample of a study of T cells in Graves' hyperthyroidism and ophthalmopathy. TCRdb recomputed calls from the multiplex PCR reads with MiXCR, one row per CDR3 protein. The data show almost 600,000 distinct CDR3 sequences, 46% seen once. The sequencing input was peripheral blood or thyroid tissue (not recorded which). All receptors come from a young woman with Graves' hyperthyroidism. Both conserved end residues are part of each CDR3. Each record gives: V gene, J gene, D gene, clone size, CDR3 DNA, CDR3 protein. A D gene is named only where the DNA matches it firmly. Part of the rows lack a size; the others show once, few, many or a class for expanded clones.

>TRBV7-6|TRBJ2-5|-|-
TGTGCCAGCAGCACCGTCACCGGGAAGGCTGAGACCCAGTACTTC
CASSTVTGKAETQYF
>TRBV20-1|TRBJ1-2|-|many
TGCAGTGCCTCATACAGGGCCGGAAACTATGGCTACACCTTC
CSASYRAGNYGYTF
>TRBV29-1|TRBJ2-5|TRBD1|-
TGCAGCGGACAGGGGGCTAGCGGCCAAGAGACCCAGTACTTC
CSGQGASGQETQYF
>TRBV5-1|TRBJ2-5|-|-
TGCGCCAGCAGCTTGAATGGCCGAGAGACCCAGTACTTC
CASSLNGRETQYF
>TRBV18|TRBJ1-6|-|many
TGTGCCAGCTCCCCCGAGGGGAGCTCCTATAATTCACCCCTCCACTTT
CASSPEGSSYNSPLHF
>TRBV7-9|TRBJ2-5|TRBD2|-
TGTGCCAGCAGCCCCAATAGCGGGAGGGTAGAGACCCAGTACTTC
CASSPNSGRVETQYF
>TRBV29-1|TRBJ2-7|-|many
TGCAGCGTTTCGGACGGACGATCCTACGAGCAGTACTTC
CSVSDGRSYEQYF
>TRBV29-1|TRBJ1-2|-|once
TGCAGCTTGGGGCAGAACTATGGCTACACCTTC
CSLGQNYGYTF
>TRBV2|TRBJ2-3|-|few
TGTGCCAGCAGAAGGGGGGATACGCAGTATTTT
CASRRGDTQYF
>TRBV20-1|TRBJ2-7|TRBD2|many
TGCAGTGCTAGAGAGGGCGGGAGGGGTTACGAGCAGTACTTC
CSAREGGRGYEQYF
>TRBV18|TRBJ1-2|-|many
TGTGCCAGCTCACCAAGCGTTTCCGATGGCTACACCTTC
CASSPSVSDGYTF
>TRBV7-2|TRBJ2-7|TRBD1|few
TGTGCCAGCAGCGCCGGGGACAGGGGATACGAGCAGTACTTC
CASSAGDRGYEQYF
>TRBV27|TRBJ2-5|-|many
TGTGCCAGCAGCGGGTTCGAGCTCGGAGAGACCCAGTACTTC
CASSGFELGETQYF
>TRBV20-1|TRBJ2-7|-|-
TGCAGTTTATCGAAAGCTACCTACGAGCAGTACTTC
CSLSKATYEQYF
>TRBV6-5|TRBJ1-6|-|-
TGTGCCAGCAGTTACTCCACTGAGGAAAATTCACCCCTCCACTTT
CASSYSTEENSPLHF
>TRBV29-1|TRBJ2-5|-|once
TGCAGCTCATGGGGATTTGGTGGGGAGACCCAGTACTTC
CSSWGFGGETQYF
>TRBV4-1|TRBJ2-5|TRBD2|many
TGCGCCAGCAGCCAAGAGGAGCGGGAGTCAGAGACCCAGTACTTC
CASSQEERESETQYF
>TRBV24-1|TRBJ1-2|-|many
TGTGCCACCAGTGACCAGGGGAGAGAGGGCTACACCTTC
CATSDQGREGYTF
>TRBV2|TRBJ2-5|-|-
TGTGCCACCGGGGCTACCCAAGAGACCCAGTACTTC
CATGATQETQYF
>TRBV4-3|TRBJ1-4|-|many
TGCGCCAGCAGCCCCGGAGCCGCAACTAATGAAAAACTGTTTTTT
CASSPGAATNEKLFF
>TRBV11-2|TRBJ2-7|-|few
TGTGCCAGCAGCTTAACGGGCGGGCAGTACTTC
CASSLTGGQYF
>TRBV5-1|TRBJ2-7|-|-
TGCGCCAGCAGCTTGGGGTTCCACGAGCAGTACTTC
CASSLGFHEQYF
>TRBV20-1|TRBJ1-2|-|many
TGCAGTGCTAGTGACGCAGGCTCCTATGGCTACACCTTC
CSASDAGSYGYTF
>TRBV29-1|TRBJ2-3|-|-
TGCAGCGTTAGGGCTGATACGCAGTATTTT
CSVRADTQYF
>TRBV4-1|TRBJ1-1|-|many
TGCGCCAGCAGCCTTCAGCTGCTAGGCACTGAAGCTTTCTTT
CASSLQLLGTEAFF
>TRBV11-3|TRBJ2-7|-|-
TGTGCCAGCAGCTTAGGGCGGGCTTCCTACGAGCAGCACTTC
CASSLGRASYEQHF
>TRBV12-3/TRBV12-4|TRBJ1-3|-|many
TGTGCCAGCAGTTTAAGACCGAGCTCTGGAAACACCATATATTTT
CASSLRPSSGNTIYF
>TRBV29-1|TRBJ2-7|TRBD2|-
TGCAGCGTAGCGGGAGATTACTACGAGCAGTACTTC
CSVAGDYYEQYF
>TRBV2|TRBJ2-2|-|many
TGTGCCAGCAGCCTAAGGGCGGCGAACACCGGGGAGCTGTTTTTT
CASSLRAANTGELFF
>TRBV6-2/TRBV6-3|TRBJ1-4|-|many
TGTGCCAGCACCGACCGCGGAGGTAGATACGGAAAACTGTTTTTT
CASTDRGGRYGKLFF
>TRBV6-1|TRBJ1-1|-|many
TGTGCCAGCAGTGAAAAGGGGGAGGAGAGCACTGAAGCTTTCTTT
CASSEKGEESTEAFF
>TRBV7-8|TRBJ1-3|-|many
TGTGCCAGCAGCCTCAAGGGACACTCTGGAAACACCATATATTTT
CASSLKGHSGNTIYF
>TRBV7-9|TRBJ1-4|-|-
TGTGCCAGCAGCCCCTACAGGGAGGAAAAACTGTTTTTT
CASSPYREEKLFF
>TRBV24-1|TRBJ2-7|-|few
TGTGCCACCAGTGACTCAGGGATCTACGAGCAGTACTTC
CATSDSGIYEQYF
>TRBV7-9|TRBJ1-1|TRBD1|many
TGTGCCAGCAGCTCATACAGGGGAATGAACACTGAAGCTTTCTTT
CASSSYRGMNTEAFF
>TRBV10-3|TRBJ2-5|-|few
TGTGCCATCAGTGAGTCCAGGGGCCAAGAGACCCAGTACTTC
CAISESRGQETQYF
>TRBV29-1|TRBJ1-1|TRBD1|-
TGCAGCCACGGACAGGGAGACACTGAAGCTTTCTTT
CSHGQGDTEAFF
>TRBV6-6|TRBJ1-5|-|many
TGTGCCAGCAGTGCCCTCCGCTTGAGGCAGCCCCAGCATTTT
CASSALRLRQPQHF
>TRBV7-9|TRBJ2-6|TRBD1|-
TGTGCCAGCAGCTTTGACAGGGCGGGTGCCGCTGGGGCCAACGTCCTGACTTTC
CASSFDRAGAAGANVLTF
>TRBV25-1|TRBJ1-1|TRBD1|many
TGTGCCAGCAGGGTAGTTGTAGGGGGCTGGGCGGACACTGAAGCTTTCTTT
CASRVVVGGWADTEAFF
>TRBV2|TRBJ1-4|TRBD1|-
TGTGCCAGCAGTGACGGACAGGGGGATGAAAAACTGTTTTTT
CASSDGQGDEKLFF
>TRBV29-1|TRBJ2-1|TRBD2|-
TGCAGCGTCCTTCAGAGGCTAGCGGACTACAATGAGCAGTTCTTC
CSVLQRLADYNEQFF
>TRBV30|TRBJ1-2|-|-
TGTGCCTGGAGTCCCCGGACAATAGGGTATGGCTACACCTTC
CAWSPRTIGYGYTF
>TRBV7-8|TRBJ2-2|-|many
TGTGCCAGCAGCTCAGCAGGGGCGAACACCGGGGAGCTGTTTTTT
CASSSAGANTGELFF
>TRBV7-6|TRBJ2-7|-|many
TGTGCCAGCAGCTTAGTCGACCGGGCCGCCTCCTACGAGCAGTACTTC
CASSLVDRAASYEQYF
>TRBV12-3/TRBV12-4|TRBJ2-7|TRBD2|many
TGTGCCAGCAGTTGGGTACTAGCGGGCCGCCCCTACGAGCAGTACTTC
CASSWVLAGRPYEQYF
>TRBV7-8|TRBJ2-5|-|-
TGTGCCAGCAGCTCAACCCATGTGAGGGAGACCCAGTACTTC
CASSSTHVRETQYF
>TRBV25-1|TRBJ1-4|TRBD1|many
TGTGCCAGCAGTGAGACAGGGGGGAACCATGAAAAACTGTTTTTT
CASSETGGNHEKLFF
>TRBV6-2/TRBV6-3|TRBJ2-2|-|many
TGTGCCAGCAGTCCCTTCGACGGCGGGGAGCTGTTTTTT
CASSPFDGGELFF
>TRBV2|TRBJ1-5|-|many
TGTGCCAGCAGCCCTACCTTGGGCCTACAGCCCCAGCATTTT
CASSPTLGLQPQHF
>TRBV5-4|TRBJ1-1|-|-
TGTGCCAGCAGCTTGGACGTAAACACTGAAGCTTTCTTT
CASSLDVNTEAFF
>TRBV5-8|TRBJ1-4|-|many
TGTGCCAGCAGCTGGGGACTCCTTGAAGGCAGTGAAAAACTGTTTTTT
CASSWGLLEGSEKLFF
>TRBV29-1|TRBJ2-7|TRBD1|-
TGCAGCGCGGGACAGGGTCTCTCCTACGAGCAGTACTTC
CSAGQGLSYEQYF
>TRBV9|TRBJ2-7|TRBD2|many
TGTGCCAGCAGCGCCCGGGGAACCGGGACTAGCTACGAGCAGTACTTC
CASSARGTGTSYEQYF
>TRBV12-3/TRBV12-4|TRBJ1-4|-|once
TGTGCCAGCAGTTTCGGGGGGATGGGACCTAATGAAAAACTGTTTTTT
CASSFGGMGPNEKLFF
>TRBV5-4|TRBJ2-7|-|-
TGTGCCAGCAGCTATCAGGGGGAGGCCTACGAGCAGTACTTC
CASSYQGEAYEQYF
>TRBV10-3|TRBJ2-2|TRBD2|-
TGTGCCATCAGTGAAGGACTAGCGGGAAACACCGGGGAGCTGTTTTTT
CAISEGLAGNTGELFF
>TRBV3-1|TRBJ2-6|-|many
TGTGCCAGCAGCCCAAGGGCAGCAACCCCCTCTGGGGCCAACGTCCTGACTTTC
CASSPRAATPSGANVLTF